This entry lists 15 T cell receptor beta chains sequenced from one sample in a study of breast tumors, draining lymph nodes, adjacent tissues (dated by TCRdb to the mid-2010s). The library was produced with multiplex PCR. Sequencing took place on an Illumina HiSeq 2000. The public reads were reprocessed in TCRdb via fastp at Q25 and MiXCR, keeping in-frame beta chains. One record per CDR3 amino acid sequence lists the most common genes and DNA. The sample table holds about 9,000 distinct CDR3 sequences, of which around 40% were seen once. Approximately 15% of the sample lies in the top ten. The sequencing input was tumor-adjacent breast tissue. The receptor set was obtained from a female donor with breast cancer. Some clones in this sample may be carry-over from other donors' samples.

This clonotype was seen ten or more times. The CDR3 loop is CASSLGGSNENIQYF. In DNA form, the CDR3 reads TGCGCCAGCAGCTTGGGTGGGAGTAACGAAAACATTCAGTACTTC. The gene calls are TRBV5-1 and TRBJ2-4; tentatively, D is TRBD2 (5 bases). CDR1 and CDR2 (germline): SGHRS, YFSETQ. Trimming took 0 bases from V and 5 from J, leaving 12 bases between them. The CDR3 extends over 15 amino acids.

This clonotype is judged medium-sized. V is TRBV20-1 and J is TRBJ1-2; a weak D match, TRBD1 (5 bases). V lost 5 bases, J lost 4 bases, and 14 bases lay in between. This CDR3 is 13 amino acids long. Germline-derived CDR1 and CDR2 are DFQATT and SNEGSKA (reference sequence). CDR3 in amino acids: CSAFTDSTYGYTF. CDR3 sequence (DNA): TGCAGTGCTTTCACAGACAGTACCTATGGCTACACCTTC.

J is TRBJ1-2 and V is TRBV6-5; the D gene is possibly TRBD1 (5 bases). This CDR3 contains 13 residues. Germline V gene data show CDR1 as MNHEY and CDR2 as SVGAGI. The V and J ends lost 2 bases and 8 bases respectively, with 12 bases between them. CDR3 residues: CASSYRQGGGYTF. The CDR3, as DNA: TGTGCCAGCAGTTACCGGCAGGGCGGGGGCTACACCTTC.

Relative to its sample, this clonotype is large. The J gene is TRBJ2-3, the V gene TRBV20-1; D is perhaps TRBD1 (5 bases). The V end was cut by 6 bases, the J end by 0 bases, with 19 bases between. The germline gives CDR1 DFQATT, CDR2 SNEGSKA (reference sequence). The CDR3 spans 16 residues. The CDR3 is CSAHSLNRSSTDTQYF. The CDR3 DNA reads as TGCAGTGCCCATTCGTTAAACAGGTCTAGCACAGATACGCAGTATTTT.

Ten or more counts support this clonotype. This chain joins TRBV27 and TRBJ2-3; the match to TRBD2 covers 14 bases. The CDR3 covers 19 residues. CDR1 is MNHEY and CDR2 is SMNVEV in the germline V gene (reference sequence). V dropped 2 bases and J dropped 0; count of bases not matched to a gene: 7. This CDR3 is CASSLNGLAGGGSTDTQYF. In nucleotides, the CDR3 is TGTGCCAGCAGTTTAAACGGACTAGCGGGAGGTGGGAGCACAGATACGCAGTATTTT.

This clonotype is classed as medium-sized (0.01 to 0.1%). This chain connects TRBV7-9 to TRBJ2-1; TRBD2 matches at 8 bases. This CDR3 spans 14 amino acids. The V segment lost 10 bases and the J segment 6 bases; nucleotides outside the gene matches: 11. Per the germline V gene, CDR1 is SEHNR and CDR2 is FQNEAQ (reference sequence). Here the CDR3 reads CATVAGNVGNEQFF. The CDR3 nucleotides read TGTGCCACAGTAGCGGGAAATGTTGGCAATGAGCAGTTCTTC.

The rearrangement links TRBV6-6 to TRBJ2-7; the D is unclear. The CDR3 covers 12 residues. Germline CDR1 and CDR2: MNHNY and SVGAGI (reference sequence). The germline V and J ends were trimmed by 2 bases and 3 bases, with 5 bases remaining between them. CDR3 protein: CASSYESYEQYF. As DNA, the CDR3 is TGTGCCAGCAGTTACGAAAGCTACGAGCAGTACTTC.

Remarks on this clonotype: A junction boundary mismatches the germline segment, possibly from a read error. CDR3 bases: TGTGCCAACTCGCAAGGAGAGAACGCTGAAGCTTTCTTT. This gives the protein CANSQGENAEAFF. This chain uses TRBV2 with TRBJ1-1; D gene unclear. The CDR3 has 13 amino acids. Germline values: CDR1 SNHLY, CDR2 FYNNEI.

The chain has TRBV6-2 or TRBV6-3 and TRBJ2-5; 9 bases are a match to TRBD2. Per germline, CDR1 MNHEY and CDR2 SVGEGT. V lost 7 bases, J lost 5 bases, and 11 bases stayed unmatched. CDR3 length: 15 amino acids. The CDR3 loop reads CASNNPGLASETQYF. The CDR3 DNA follows: TGTGCCAGCAATAACCCGGGACTAGCCTCGGAGACCCAGTACTTC.

In its sample, this clonotype was seen a few times. The rearrangement uses TRBV9 and TRBJ2-1, with unresolved D. Trimming left V 3 bases short and J 2 bases short, with 12 bases between. Per germline, CDR1 SGDLS and CDR2 YYNGEE. This CDR3 is built from 15 residues. CDR3 loop: CASSADNRAYNEQFF. The CDR3 coding sequence is TGTGCCAGCAGCGCAGACAATCGGGCCTACAATGAGCAGTTCTTC.

In this sample, this clonotype is medium-sized. The CDR3 loop reads CASSLGMTSRSSTDTQYF. CDR3 sequence (DNA): TGTGCCAGCAGCTTAGGCATGACTAGCAGATCTAGCACAGATACGCAGTATTTT. The chain is built from TRBV11-2 and TRBJ2-3; 7 nucleotides line up with TRBD2. V dropped 1 base and J dropped 0; count of bases not matched to a gene: 10. The CDR3 extends over 18 amino acids. The germline gives CDR1 SGHAT, CDR2 FQNNGV.

This clonotype was observed a handful of times. V usage is TRBV7-9 and J usage is TRBJ1-1; possible D gene TRBD1, 5 bases. This CDR3 has 16 residues. Trimming removed 1 base at V and 4 bases at J, with 16 bases between. CDR1 is SEHNR, CDR2 FQNEAQ, per germline (reference sequence). CDR3 protein: CASSLVGTSGLTEAFF. CDR3 nucleotide sequence: TGTGCCAGCAGCTTAGTTGGGACCAGTGGACTCACTGAAGCTTTCTTT.

By proportion, this clonotype is medium-sized (0.01 to 0.1%). The chain employs TRBV20-1 and TRBJ2-7; D is unclear. The V gene's germline CDR1 is DFQATT and CDR2 SNEGSKA (reference sequence). The V and J ends lost 3 bases and 4 bases respectively, with 7 bases between them. This CDR3 contains 11 residues. The CDR3 region has the DNA TGCAGTGCTAGGGGAAATTACGAGCAGTACTTC. Translation gives CSARGNYEQYF.

This clonotype is labeled as medium-sized. The rearrangement uses TRBV20-1 and TRBJ1-5, with unresolved D. Trimming pared 0 bases from V and 0 bases from J, leaving 15 bases between. Germline CDR1 DFQATT, CDR2 SNEGSKA (reference sequence). This CDR3 has 17 amino acids. The CDR3: CSARDYRGSYSNQPQHF. Written as DNA, the CDR3 is TGCAGTGCTAGAGATTACCGAGGATCTTATAGCAATCAGCCCCAGCATTTT.

This clonotype is medium-sized by share. J is TRBJ2-5 and V is TRBV15; D may be TRBD1 (6 bases). Germline lookup yields CDR1 LNHNV and CDR2 YYDKDF (reference sequence). The CDR3 is 14 residues long. Between the trimmed V and J ends, which lost 5 bases and 3 bases, there was a span of 13 bases. CDR3 in amino acids: CATSDRAGEETQYF. CDR3 coding DNA: TGTGCCACCAGCGATCGGGCAGGGGAAGAGACCCAGTACTTC.